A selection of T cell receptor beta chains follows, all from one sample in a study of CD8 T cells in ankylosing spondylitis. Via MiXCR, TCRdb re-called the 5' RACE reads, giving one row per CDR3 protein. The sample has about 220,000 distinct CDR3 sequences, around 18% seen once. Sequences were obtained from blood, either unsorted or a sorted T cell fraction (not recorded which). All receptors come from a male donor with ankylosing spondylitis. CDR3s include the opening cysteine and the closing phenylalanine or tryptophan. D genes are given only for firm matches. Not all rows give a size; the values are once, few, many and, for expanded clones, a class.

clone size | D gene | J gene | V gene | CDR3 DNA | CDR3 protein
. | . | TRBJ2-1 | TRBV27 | TGTGCCAGCAGTGCGAGCGGTTATACCTCCTACAATGAGCAGTTCTTC | CASSASGYTSYNEQFF
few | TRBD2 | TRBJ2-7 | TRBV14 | TGTGCCAGCAGCCTTAGCGGGAGGGTCTACGAGCAGTACTTC | CASSLSGRVYEQYF
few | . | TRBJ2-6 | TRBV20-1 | TGCAGTGCTAAGAACTCTGGGGCCAACGTCCTGACTTTC | CSAKNSGANVLTF
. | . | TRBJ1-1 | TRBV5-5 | TGTGCCAGCAGCTTATTCACTGAAGCTTTCTTT | CASSLFTEAFF
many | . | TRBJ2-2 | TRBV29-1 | TGCAGCGCCTTACTACACACCGGGGAGCTGTTTTTT | CSALLHTGELFF
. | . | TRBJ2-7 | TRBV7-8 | TGTGCCAGCAGCTTAAATCCCCCGATCTACGAGCAGTACTTC | CASSLNPPIYEQYF
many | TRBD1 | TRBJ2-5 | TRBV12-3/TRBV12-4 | TGTGCCAGCAGTTACAGGGGGCCAGGAGAGACCCAGTACTTC | CASSYRGPGETQYF
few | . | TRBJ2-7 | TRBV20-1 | TGCAGTGCAAGGGACACTCGACTCAGCTCCTACGAGCAGTACTTC | CSARDTRLSSYEQYF
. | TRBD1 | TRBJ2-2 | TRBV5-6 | TGTGCCAGCAGCTTGGGAGGGACAGGGACAGCCACCGGGGAGCTGTTTTTT | CASSLGGTGTATGELFF
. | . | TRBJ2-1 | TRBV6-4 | TGTGCCAGCAGTGAAACTGCGGCCCTCAATGAGCAGTTCTTC | CASSETAALNEQFF
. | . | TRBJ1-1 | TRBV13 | TGTGCCAGCAGCTTTAGAGACGGGAACACTGAAGCTTTCTTT | CASSFRDGNTEAFF
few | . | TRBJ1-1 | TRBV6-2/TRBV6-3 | TGTGCCAGCATTCGAGGCGGGGGGTCGTGGACTGAAGCTTTCTTT | CASIRGGGSWTEAFF
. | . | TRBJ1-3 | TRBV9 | TGTGCCAGCAGCGGCCCCCCAGCCTCTGGAAACACCATATATTTT | CASSGPPASGNTIYF
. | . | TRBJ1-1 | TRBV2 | TGTGCCAGCAGTGAGTCGCAGGGGACGAACACTGAAGCTTTCTTT | CASSESQGTNTEAFF
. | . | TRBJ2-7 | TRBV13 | TGTGCCAGCGCCCGGGGGCCTAGGTCCTACGAGCAGTACTTC | CASARGPRSYEQYF
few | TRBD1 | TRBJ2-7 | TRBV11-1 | TGTGCCAGCAGCACGCCGGCCCTATCCCGGGACAGGGATTCCTACGAGCAGTACTTC | CASSTPALSRDRDSYEQYF
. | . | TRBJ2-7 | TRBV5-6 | TGTGCCAGCAGCAGCGGGACAGGTTACTACGAGCAGTACTTC | CASSSGTGYYEQYF
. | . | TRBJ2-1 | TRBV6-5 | TGTGCCAGCAGTTACTCGATCCAGCCCAATGAGCAGTTCTTC | CASSYSIQPNEQFF
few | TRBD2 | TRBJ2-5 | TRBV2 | TGTGCCAGCAGCTTACTAGCGGAGTACCAAGAGACCCAGTACTTC | CASSLLAEYQETQYF
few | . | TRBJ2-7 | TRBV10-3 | TGTGCCACCCGGGCCGAGGAAGGTCTAGCGAGGGAGCAGTACTTC | CATRAEEGLAREQYF